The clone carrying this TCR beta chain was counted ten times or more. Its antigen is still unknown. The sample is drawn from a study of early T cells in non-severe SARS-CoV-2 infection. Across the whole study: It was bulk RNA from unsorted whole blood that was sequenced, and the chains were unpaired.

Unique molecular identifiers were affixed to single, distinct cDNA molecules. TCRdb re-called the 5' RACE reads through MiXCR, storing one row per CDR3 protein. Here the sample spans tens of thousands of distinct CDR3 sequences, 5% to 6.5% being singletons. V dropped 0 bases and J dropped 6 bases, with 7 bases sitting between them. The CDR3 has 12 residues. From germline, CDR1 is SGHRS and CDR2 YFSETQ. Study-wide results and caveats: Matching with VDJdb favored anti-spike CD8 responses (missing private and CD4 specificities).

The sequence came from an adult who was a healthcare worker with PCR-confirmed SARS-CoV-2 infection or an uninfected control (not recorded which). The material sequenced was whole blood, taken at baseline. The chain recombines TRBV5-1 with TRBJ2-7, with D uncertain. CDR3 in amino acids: CASSLGPSEQYF. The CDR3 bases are TGCGCCAGCAGCTTGGGGCCAAGCGAGCAGTACTTC.